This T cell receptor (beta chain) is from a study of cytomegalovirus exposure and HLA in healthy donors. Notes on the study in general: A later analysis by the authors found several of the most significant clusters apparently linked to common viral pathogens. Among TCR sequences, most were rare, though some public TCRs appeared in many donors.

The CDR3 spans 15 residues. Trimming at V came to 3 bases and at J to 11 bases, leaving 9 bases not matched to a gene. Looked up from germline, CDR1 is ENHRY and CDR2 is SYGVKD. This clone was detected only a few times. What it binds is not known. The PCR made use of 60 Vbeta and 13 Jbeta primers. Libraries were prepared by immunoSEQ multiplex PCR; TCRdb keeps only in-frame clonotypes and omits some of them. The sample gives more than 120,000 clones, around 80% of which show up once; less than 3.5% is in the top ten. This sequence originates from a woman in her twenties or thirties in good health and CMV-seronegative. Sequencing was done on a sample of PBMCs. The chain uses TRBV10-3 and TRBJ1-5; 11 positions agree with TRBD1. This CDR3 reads CAISDQDRGLSAQHF. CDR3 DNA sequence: TGTGCCATCAGTGATCAGGACAGGGGGCTATCGGCCCAGCATTTT.